These 2 T cell receptor beta chains were sequenced from one sample in a study of T cells expressing NK-cell markers. Reprocessing the 5' RACE reads, TCRdb reports a single entry for every CDR3 protein and omits DNA. The record lists 350,000 to 400,000 distinct CDR3 sequences, of which the ten most abundant hold about 10%. The sequencing sample was made of blood T cells: a sorted CD56 or NKG2C T cell subset, CD4+ or CD8+ T cells, or bulk PBMC T cells (not recorded which). These receptors were taken from a woman between 45 and 65 years old in good health.

The chain recombines TRBV24-1 with TRBJ2-3; TCRdb proposes TRBD2, but this gene call is untestable without DNA. The CDR3 spans 19 residues. Germline loops: CDR1 KGHDR, CDR2 SFDVKD. The chain's CDR3 is CATSDLPIFSGRSSDTQYF.

The V gene is TRBV6-2 or TRBV6-3, the J gene TRBJ2-6. This CDR3 is built from 15 residues. CDR1 and CDR2 from the germline V gene are MNHEY and SVGEGT. CDR3 sequence: CASSYAPSGANVLTF.